This T cell receptor (beta chain) is from a study of blood T cell repertoires in COVID-19. Study details: Sources were T cells, B-cell-depleted T cells, or PBMCs; the material itself was cDNA or gDNA.

Measured with immunoSEQ multiplex PCR; TCRdb has only the in-frame clones, and not every one. In the table there are some 260,000 clones, around three quarters of which are singletons. This clone occurred a few times. The CDR3 covers 13 residues. V shed 1 base and J shed 6 bases, with 7 bases lying between them. CDR1 is GTSNPN and CDR2 is SVGIG in the germline V gene (reference sequence). The TCR originated in a woman older than 75 with acute or convalescent COVID-19. The chain couples TRBV30 to TRBJ1-6; D is uncertain. The sample comprised peripheral blood. As DNA, the CDR3 is TGTGCCTGGAGTGGAGAGTTTAATTCACCCCTCCACTTT. This translates into CAWSGEFNSPLHF.